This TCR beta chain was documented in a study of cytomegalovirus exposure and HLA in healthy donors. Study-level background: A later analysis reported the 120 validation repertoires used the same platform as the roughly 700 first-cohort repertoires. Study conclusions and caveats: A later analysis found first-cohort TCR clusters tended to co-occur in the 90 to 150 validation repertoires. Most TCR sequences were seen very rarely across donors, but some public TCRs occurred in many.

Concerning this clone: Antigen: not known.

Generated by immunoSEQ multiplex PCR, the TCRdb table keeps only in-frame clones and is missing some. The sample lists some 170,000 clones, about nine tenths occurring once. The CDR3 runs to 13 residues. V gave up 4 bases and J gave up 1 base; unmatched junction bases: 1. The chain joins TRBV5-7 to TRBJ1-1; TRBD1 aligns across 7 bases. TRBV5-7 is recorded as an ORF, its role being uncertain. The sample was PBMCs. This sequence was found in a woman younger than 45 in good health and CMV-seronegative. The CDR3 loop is CASSGQANTEAFF. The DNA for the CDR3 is TGTGCCAGCAGCGGACAGGCGAACACTGAAGCTTTCTTT.